A single sample gave rise to the 18 T cell receptor beta chains below, sequenced in a study of post-analysis software for immune sequencing data. No cognate antigen is known for these TCRs. Findings and caveats of the study: The five TRBV segments detected at higher frequency in patients than in controls included TRBV5-6, TRBV5-1 and TRBV20-1.

Built from TCR beta cDNA, the libraries had unique molecular identifiers in them. MiXCR, run by TCRdb on the PCR reads, gives a single entry per CDR3 protein. This table has more than 350,000 distinct CDR3 sequences, 30% to 40% appearing once. The sample taken for sequencing was blood. Receptors originate from a girl aged 2 to 10 with multiple sclerosis.

The chain carries TRBV7-9 and TRBJ2-7; the D gene is possibly TRBD1 (6 bases). This CDR3 contains 15 residues. V shed 4 bases and J shed 2 bases, with 15 bases lying between them. Germline CDR1 and CDR2: SEHNR and FQNEAQ (reference sequence). Here the CDR3 DNA reads TGTGCCAGCAGCTCCAAGTGGACAGTAGCCTACGAGCAGTACTTC. Protein product: CASSSKWTVAYEQYF.

This chain connects TRBV29-1 to TRBJ2-7, with D unclear. CDR3 size: 15 residues. Per germline, CDR1 SQVTM and CDR2 ANQGSEA. V shed 0 bases and J shed 2 bases, with 14 bases lying between them. CDR3 nucleotides: TGCAGCGTTGAAGATGCCCAGGAAAGCCCCTACGAGCAGTACTTC. Protein: CSVEDAQESPYEQYF.

The chain joins TRBV7-9 to TRBJ2-5, with D perhaps TRBD1 or TRBD2 (6 bases each). The CDR3 covers 15 residues. Per the germline V gene, CDR1 is SEHNR and CDR2 is FQNEAQ (reference sequence). Trimming took off 2 bases at V and 5 bases at J, with 15 bases between the two ends. CDR3 coding DNA: TGTGCCAGCAGCTTAAGCATTGGGGGGCACGAGACCCAGTACTTC. Amino acids: CASSLSIGGHETQYF.

This chain links TRBV5-1 with TRBJ2-5; 13 nucleotides line up with TRBD2. V was pared by 3 bases and J by 5 bases, with 13 bases of the junction left unmatched. CDR1 is SGHRS and CDR2 is YFSETQ in the germline V gene. The CDR3 is made up of 18 amino acids. CDR3 loop: CASSSGLAGAEVIETQYF. In DNA form, the CDR3 reads TGCGCCAGCAGCTCAGGACTAGCGGGGGCCGAAGTGATCGAGACCCAGTACTTC.

This clonotype was counted only a few times. The chain recombines TRBV20-1 with TRBJ2-7, with 11 positions matching TRBD2. This CDR3 is built from 16 residues. Germline CDR1 and CDR2: DFQATT and SNEGSKA (reference sequence). V was pared by 6 bases and J by 3 bases, with 13 bases of the junction left unmatched. This chain's CDR3 is CSAGTSGAANHYEQYF. The CDR3 DNA sequence: TGCAGTGCGGGGACTAGCGGAGCCGCTAACCACTACGAGCAGTACTTC.

The rearrangement joins TRBV5-1 to TRBJ1-2, with 10 bases identical to TRBD1. The junction had 5 bases not matched to a gene; V was cut back by 4 bases and J by 2 bases. The germline V gene has CDR1 SGHRS and CDR2 YFSETQ. This CDR3 comprises 15 residues. The CDR3 region is CASSPPGQGNYGYTF. CDR3 DNA sequence: TGCGCCAGCAGCCCCCCGGGACAGGGGAACTATGGCTACACCTTC.

This clonotype was counted between two and nine times. This sequence joins TRBV29-1 and TRBJ2-3, with D possibly called TRBD1 or TRBD2 (6 bases each). Trimming shortened V by 5 bases and J by 5 bases, and 14 bases separated the two germline ends. In germline, CDR1 is SQVTM, CDR2 ANQGSEA. The CDR3 is 13 amino acids. CDR3 loop: CSVRNREEDTQYF. CDR3 sequence (DNA): TGCAGCGTTAGGAACAGGGAGGAAGATACGCAGTATTTT.

The gene calls are TRBV14 and TRBJ1-6; TRBD1 is a possible D gene (6 bases). With 8 bases removed from V and 0 bases from J, the gap between germline ends came to 8 bases. The germline V gene has CDR1 SGHDN and CDR2 FVKESK. The CDR3 is 14 residues long. The CDR3 region is CASQGSSYNSPLHF. The CDR3 DNA sequence: TGTGCCAGCCAGGGGAGCTCCTATAATTCACCCCTCCACTTT.

This clonotype came up a few times. The rearrangement joins TRBV27 to TRBJ2-1; D unresolved. Germline CDR1 and CDR2: MNHEY and SMNVEV (reference sequence). V was clipped by 3 bases and J by 6 bases, with 15 bases between them. The CDR3 runs to 15 residues. The CDR3 DNA is TGTGCCAGCAGTTTGGGGTCCTTAAGGCCCAATGAGCAGTTCTTC. Translating gives CASSLGSLRPNEQFF.

The V and J genes are TRBV27 and TRBJ2-1; TRBD1 aligns across 8 bases. Germline V lookup: CDR1 MNHEY, CDR2 SMNVEV (reference sequence). The V and J ends lost 9 bases and 0 bases, in that order; junction bases with no gene match: 7. The CDR3 extends over 15 amino acids. The CDR3 DNA is TGTGCCAGTGGGACAGGTGCGAGCTCCTACAATGAGCAGTTCTTC. Amino acid sequence: CASGTGASSYNEQFF.

This clonotype was recorded a few times. The rearrangement links TRBV6-6 to TRBJ2-7; maybe TRBD1 (5 bases). Germline assignment: CDR1 MNHNY and CDR2 SVGAGI (reference sequence). CDR3 length equals 13 residues. V was trimmed by 3 bases and J by 4 bases, leaving 10 bases between them. The CDR3 loop is CASSYSGIYEQYF. CDR3 nucleotide sequence: TGTGCCAGCAGTTATTCAGGGATATACGAGCAGTACTTC.

The gene calls are TRBV20-1 and TRBJ2-4; D might be TRBD2 (6 bases). V lost 0 bases and J 1 base, leaving 7 bases between the germline ends. The CDR3 covers 14 residues. Germline lookup yields CDR1 DFQATT and CDR2 SNEGSKA (reference sequence). CDR3 sequence reads: CSARDRGAKNIQYF. CDR3 nucleotides: TGCAGTGCTAGAGATCGGGGGGCCAAAAACATTCAGTACTTC.

The chain joins TRBV4-2 to TRBJ2-1; 8 bases match TRBD2. Trimming cost V 0 bases and J 5 bases; bases outside gene matches: 6. Germline values: CDR1 LGHNA, CDR2 YNFKEQ. The CDR3 is 16 amino acids. In DNA form, the CDR3 reads TGTGCCAGCAGCCAAGATCGCGGGAGGCTTGACAATGAGCAGTTCTTC. Its translation is CASSQDRGRLDNEQFF.

This clonotype was detected many times. The chain uses TRBV9 and TRBJ2-1; 10 nucleotides match TRBD2. Germline CDR1 reads SGDLS; CDR2 reads YYNGEE. The CDR3 sequence is 16 residues long. Trimming removed 3 bases from V and 5 bases from J; junction bases left unmatched: 8. The CDR3 bases are TGTGCCAGCAGCGAACTTCCGCTAGCGGGAGACAATGAGCAGTTCTTC. Amino acids: CASSELPLAGDNEQFF.

The rearrangement joins TRBV11-2 to TRBJ2-3; 9 nucleotides match TRBD1. The junction had 3 bases not matched to a gene; V was cut back by 3 bases and J by 2 bases. CDR3 length equals 15 residues. Germline V gene lookup returns CDR1 SGHAT and CDR2 FQNNGV. The CDR3 bases are TGTGCCAGCAGCTTTCTACAGGGGGCCACAGATACGCAGTATTTT. Residues: CASSFLQGATDTQYF.

This clonotype was counted a few times. The chain links TRBV12-3 or TRBV12-4 to TRBJ2-1; D not certain. Trimming left V 2 bases short and J 0 bases short, with 8 bases between. The CDR3 runs 15 residues. In DNA form, the CDR3 reads TGTGCCAGCAGTTTAATCGGGCTCTCCTACAATGAGCAGTTCTTC. Its protein is CASSLIGLSYNEQFF.

This clonotype was picked up one time. The V call is TRBV12-3 or TRBV12-4, the J call TRBJ2-7, with TRBD2 matching over 12 bases. The CDR3 is 14 residues long. V lost 8 bases, J lost 3 bases, and 5 bases stayed unmatched. CDR3 sequence reads: CASGETSGSYEQYF. CDR3 nucleotides: TGTGCCAGCGGCGAGACTAGCGGGAGCTACGAGCAGTACTTC.

This clonotype has only a few counts. The rearrangement uses TRBV12-3 or TRBV12-4 and TRBJ2-5; D gene unclear. The V and J ends lost 4 bases and 5 bases respectively, with 11 bases between them. The CDR3 is made up of 13 amino acids. CDR3 sequence (DNA): TGTGCCAGCAGTTCTCTAGGTTCGGAGACCCAGTACTTC. It encodes CASSSLGSETQYF.